The next 22 T cell receptor beta chains were all read from a single sample in a study of T cells in Graves' hyperthyroidism and ophthalmopathy (dated by TCRdb to about 2019). Libraries were prepared through multiplex PCR. TCRdb records Illumina HiSeq 2000 as the sequencer. The TCR beta CDR3 regions were amplified from the RNA transcripts. A first-round RT-PCR of the TCR CDR3 used the HTBI primer set with the Qiagen OneStep RT-PCR kit. The public reads were run again by TCRdb, first through fastp at Q25 and then through MiXCR, and only productive beta chains were kept. Identical CDR3 protein sequences are pooled into one entry, listed with their most common genes and DNA. The sample records 450,000 to 500,000 distinct CDR3 sequences, 20% to 25% of which are singletons. In total, the top ten clones hold about 53% of the sample. Input material: blood. These receptors originate from a woman in her 70s with Graves' ophthalmopathy.

This clonotype was detected only a few times. This rearrangement joins TRBV12-3 or TRBV12-4 to TRBJ1-1; the D is unclear. The CDR3 contains 13 residues. The V and J ends lost 3 bases and 4 bases respectively, with 9 bases between them. CDR3 DNA: TGTGCCAGCAGTTTTTGGGCCATCACTGAAGCTTTCTTT. Translating it yields CASSFWAITEAFF.

This clonotype was counted only a few times. The CDR3, as DNA: TGTGCCACCCGACTGACAGGGGTAGGCAATCAGCCCCAGCATTTT. It specifies CATRLTGVGNQPQHF. The chain is built from TRBV19 and TRBJ1-5, with 8 bases identical to TRBD1. Germline V lookup: CDR1 LNHDA, CDR2 SQIVND (reference sequence). With 10 bases clipped from V and 2 bases from J, the junction kept 10 bases outside the gene matches. This CDR3 comprises 15 residues.

A few counts support this clonotype. This chain joins TRBV20-1 and TRBJ2-7, with TRBD2 matching over 8 bases. The length of the CDR3 is 15 residues. V dropped 0 bases and J dropped 4; count of bases not matched to a gene: 8. The germline CDR1 and CDR2 sequences are DFQATT and SNEGSKA (reference sequence). CDR3 nucleotides: TGCAGTGCTAGAGAATCACTAGCGGAGCTTTACGAGCAGTACTTC. This gives the protein CSARESLAELYEQYF.

This chain uses TRBV5-5 with TRBJ1-2; 8 bases are shared with TRBD1. The CDR3 contains 14 residues. V dropped 4 bases and J dropped 3; count of bases not matched to a gene: 5. CDR1 is SGHKS and CDR2 is YYEKEE in the germline V gene (reference sequence). CDR3 sequence (DNA): TGTGCCAGCAGCCGAATGACAGGGGACTATGGCTACACCTTC. Amino acid sequence: CASSRMTGDYGYTF.

This clonotype was detected only a few times. This sequence joins TRBV10-1 and TRBJ2-5; a possible D gene is TRBD2 (7 bases). Germline CDR1 reads WNHNN; CDR2 reads SYGVQD (reference sequence). V lost 4 bases, J lost 2 bases, and 20 bases lay in between. This CDR3 contains 17 residues. The CDR3 region is CASSGSGGLQRQETQYF. The CDR3 nucleotides are TGCGCCAGCAGTGGTTCCGGGGGGCTTCAGAGACAAGAGACCCAGTACTTC.

V and J are TRBV5-5 and TRBJ2-2; D is ambiguous. The CDR3 is 13 amino acids. From germline, CDR1 is SGHKS and CDR2 YYEKEE (reference sequence). V was trimmed by 1 base and J by 6 bases, leaving 7 bases between them. The CDR3 here is CASSLLLAGELFF. Written as DNA, the CDR3 is TGTGCCAGCAGCTTGTTGCTTGCCGGGGAGCTGTTTTTT.

This clonotype has just a few counts. The genes are TRBV5-1 and TRBJ2-7; D possibly uses TRBD1 or TRBD2 (5 bases each). In germline, CDR1 is SGHRS, CDR2 YFSETQ. The CDR3 has 12 residues. Trimming removed 4 bases at V and 7 bases at J, with 12 bases between. This CDR3 is CASSRDQREQYF. CDR3 DNA: TGCGCCAGCAGCAGGGACCAAAGGGAGCAGTACTTC.

This clonotype was counted ten times or more. V gene TRBV28 combines with J gene TRBJ2-6; 8 nucleotides match TRBD1. The CDR3 runs 15 residues. V lost 8 bases, J lost 2 bases, and 5 bases stayed unmatched. Germline CDR1 reads MDHEN; CDR2 reads SYDVKM. CDR3: CASGPGGTGANVLTF. The CDR3 DNA follows: TGTGCCAGCGGCCCAGGGGGCACTGGGGCCAACGTCCTGACTTTC. The whole variable domain, filled in from reference TRBV28 and TRBJ2-6, reads DVKVTQSSRYLVKRTGEKVFLECVQDMDHENMFWYRQDPGLGLRLIYFSYDVKMKEKGDIPEGYSVSREKKERFSLILESASTNQTSMYLCASGPGGTGANVLTFGAGSRLTVL.

This clonotype was found a few times. This chain uses TRBV28 with TRBJ1-3; TRBD1 might be the D (6 bases). In germline, CDR1 is MDHEN, CDR2 SYDVKM. Trimming left V 7 bases short and J 1 base short, with 17 bases between. The CDR3 is 16 residues long. CDR3 in amino acids: CASIQGTFLSGNTIYF. CDR3 nucleotide sequence: TGTGCCAGCATCCAGGGGACTTTTTTGTCTGGAAACACCATATATTTT.

This clonotype showed up many times. The chain has TRBV6-2 or TRBV6-3 and TRBJ2-5, with TRBD2 identical over 15 bases. Germline values: CDR1 MNHEY, CDR2 SVGEGT. The CDR3 spans 18 residues. Trimming cost V 0 bases and J 5 bases; bases outside gene matches: 7. CDR3 nucleotide sequence: TGTGCCAGCAGTTACTCGAGGGGACTAGCGGGAGGTTTGGAGACCCAGTACTTC. This gives the protein CASSYSRGLAGGLETQYF.

This clonotype has just a few counts. The CDR3 loop is CASSPPGTGGRSGYTF. Written as DNA, the CDR3 is TGTGCCAGCAGTCCCCCCGGGACAGGGGGTCGGAGTGGCTACACCTTC. The chain carries TRBV6-1 and TRBJ1-2, with 11 bases fitting TRBD1. The germline V gene has CDR1 MNHNS and CDR2 SASEGT. The CDR3 spans 16 residues. V was pared by 5 bases and J by 7 bases, with 12 bases of the junction left unmatched.

This clonotype was seen a few times. In DNA form, the CDR3 reads TGCAGTGCTGAACTAGCGCGAAACTACAATGAGCAGTTCTTC. Encoded protein: CSAELARNYNEQFF. V is TRBV20-1 and J is TRBJ2-1; TRBD2 matches 7 bases. The CDR3 extends over 14 amino acids. The V gene end was trimmed by 5 bases and the J gene end by 3 bases; junction bases not matched to a gene: 7. CDR1 is DFQATT and CDR2 is SNEGSKA in the germline V gene (reference sequence).

This clonotype turned up a few times. The chain recombines TRBV6-2 or TRBV6-3 with TRBJ2-3, with D possibly matching TRBD2 (7 bases). In germline, CDR1 is MNHEY, CDR2 SVGEGT. The CDR3 has 15 amino acids. V was clipped by 5 bases and J by 2 bases, with 14 bases between them. The CDR3 reads CASSSGTQLTDTQYF. The CDR3 DNA is TGTGCCAGCAGTAGCGGGACACAGCTCACAGATACGCAGTATTTT.

The genes are TRBV19 and TRBJ1-5; D may be TRBD1 (5 bases). The length of the CDR3 is 12 residues. With 9 bases removed from V and 9 bases from J, the gap between germline ends came to 15 bases. Germline CDR1 and CDR2: LNHDA and SQIVND (reference sequence). CDR3 nucleotides: TGTGCCAGCTCCCGCGAAACAGGGCCCCAGCATTTT. It yields the protein CASSRETGPQHF.

This clonotype has more than one count but fewer than ten. This chain connects TRBV18 to TRBJ2-1, with 8 bases identical to TRBD1. The junction had 8 bases not matched to a gene; V was cut back by 2 bases and J by 8 bases. CDR1 and CDR2 (germline): KGHSH, LQKENI. The CDR3 loop spans 15 amino acids. The CDR3 nucleotides read TGTGCCAGCTCACCAAAGCAGGGGGCTAGCTATGAGCAGTTCTTC. Its protein is CASSPKQGASYEQFF.

This clonotype was recorded at least ten times. The V gene is TRBV6-1, the J gene TRBJ1-1; no clear D gene. CDR3 size: 13 residues. Trimming pared 5 bases from V and 10 bases from J, leaving 17 bases between. The germline CDR1 and CDR2 sequences are MNHNS and SASEGT. Here the CDR3 reads CASSYTPSRGAFF. CDR3 DNA sequence: TGTGCCAGCAGTTACACACCCTCTAGAGGAGCTTTCTTT.

This clonotype occurred a few times. The V gene is TRBV7-2, the J gene TRBJ2-6; D not resolved. The CDR3 extends over 15 amino acids. Trimming left V 5 bases short and J 0 bases short, with 8 bases between. The germline CDR1 and CDR2 sequences are SGHTA and FQGNSA. The CDR3 DNA is TGTGCCAGCAGCCCAGGTAACTCTGGGGCCAACGTCCTGACTTTC. This sequence encodes CASSPGNSGANVLTF.

V usage is TRBV10-3 and J usage is TRBJ2-1; D gene uncertain. CDR3 length: 16 amino acids. Germline V gene lookup returns CDR1 ENHRY and CDR2 SYGVKD. V lost 3 bases, J lost 0 bases, and 12 bases lay in between. The CDR3: CAISDSGPSSYNEQFF. The CDR3 DNA reads TGTGCCATCAGTGACTCCGGACCATCCTCCTACAATGAGCAGTTCTTC.

The V gene is TRBV5-1, the J gene TRBJ1-6, with TRBD1 matching over 9 bases. The CDR3 covers 18 residues. J lost 0 bases, V lost 4 bases, and 8 bases had no gene match. The germline CDR1 and CDR2 sequences are SGHRS and YFSETQ. CDR3 loop: CASSPWTGASSYNSPLHF. In nucleotides, the CDR3 is TGCGCCAGCAGCCCCTGGACAGGGGCGAGCTCCTATAATTCACCCCTCCACTTT. The entire variable domain, with the rest obtained from reference TRBV5-1 and TRBJ1-6, is as follows: KAGVTQTPRYLIKTRGQQVTLSCSPISGHRSVSWYQQTPGQGLQFLFEYFSETQRNKGNFPGRFSGRQFSNSRSEMNVSTLELGDSALYLCASSPWTGASSYNSPLHFGNGTRLTVT.

This clonotype was counted only a few times. The chain recombines TRBV12-3 or TRBV12-4 with TRBJ1-3; D unresolved. Trimming removed 3 bases at V and 9 bases at J, with 15 bases between. The CDR3 has 14 amino acids. The CDR3 sequence is CASSFQDAKATIYF. The DNA of the CDR3 is TGTGCCAGCAGTTTTCAGGATGCCAAGGCCACCATATATTTT.

A few counts support this clonotype. CDR3 sequence: CASSEGLGAPDTQYF. CDR3 sequence (DNA): TGCGCCAGCAGTGAGGGACTAGGGGCACCAGATACGCAGTATTTT. The rearrangement joins TRBV10-1 to TRBJ2-3, with TRBD2 matching 7 bases. The CDR3 extends over 15 amino acids. V trimming: 2 bases; J trimming: 4 bases; junction bases outside the gene matches: 6. CDR1 and CDR2 from the germline V gene are WNHNN and SYGVQD (reference sequence).

The chain recombines TRBV30 with TRBJ2-3; D remains ambiguous. CDR3 size: 13 residues. Germline lookup yields CDR1 GTSNPN and CDR2 SVGIG (reference sequence). Deletions cut 3 bases from V and 3 bases from J, with 10 bases between. The CDR3 DNA reads as TGTGCCTGGAGCCCCCGTATTACAGATACGCAGTATTTT. Translated, it gives CAWSPRITDTQYF.